Below, 12 T cell receptor beta chains from the same sample are listed, as sequenced in a study of T cells in Graves' hyperthyroidism and ophthalmopathy. Amplification targeted TCR beta CDR3 regions from RNA transcripts. HTBI primers were used for first-round RT-PCR of the TCR CDR3. MiXCR was run by TCRdb on the multiplex PCR reads, yielding one entry per CDR3 protein. The sample contains about 400,000 distinct CDR3 sequences, 15% of which appear only once. The sequenced material came from blood. These receptors were collected from a woman aged 30 to 39 with Graves' hyperthyroidism.

This clonotype occurred a few times. The rearrangement joins TRBV18 to TRBJ2-7; the D call may be TRBD1 or TRBD2 (5 bases each). This CDR3 is 14 amino acids long. Germline-derived CDR1 and CDR2 are KGHSH and LQKENI. The V and J ends lost 5 bases and 2 bases respectively, with 13 bases between them. As DNA, the CDR3 is TGTGCCAGCTCATCCGGGACGGAGACCTACGAGCAGTACTTC. Its translation: CASSSGTETYEQYF.

This clonotype turned up a few times. The chain joins TRBV3-1 to TRBJ2-1; 7 bases align to TRBD1. This CDR3 has 14 amino acids. The V gene's germline CDR1 is LGHDT and CDR2 YNNKEL (reference sequence). With V trimmed by 6 bases and J by 6 bases, 8 bases remained unmatched. The CDR3 sequence is CASRVQGSGNEQFF. DNA for the CDR3: TGTGCCAGCAGAGTACAGGGGTCGGGCAATGAGCAGTTCTTC.

This clonotype appeared many times. V and J are TRBV3-1 and TRBJ2-7; no clear D gene. CDR1 and CDR2 (germline): LGHDT, YNNKEL (reference sequence). V was clipped by 4 bases and J by 2 bases, with 12 bases between them. The CDR3 consists of 14 residues. The DNA for the CDR3 is TGTGCCAGCAGCCGTGGGCAGGTCACCTACGAGCAGTACTTC. The encoded protein is CASSRGQVTYEQYF.

This clonotype appeared many times. The V gene is TRBV9, the J gene TRBJ2-5; 7 bases map to TRBD1. The germline V gene encodes CDR1 SGDLS and CDR2 YYNGEE. V dropped 3 bases and J dropped 7; count of bases not matched to a gene: 12. The CDR3 length is 15 residues. The chain's CDR3 is CASSEVDRALGTQYF. The CDR3 nucleotides read TGTGCCAGCAGCGAGGTCGACAGGGCCCTAGGGACCCAGTACTTC.

This clonotype has just a few counts. The CDR3 region has the DNA TGTGCCAGCCGTCGGGGCCTGAGCGATGGCTACACCTTC. Translated: CASRRGLSDGYTF. V and J are TRBV6-1 and TRBJ1-2; possibly TRBD1 for D (5 bases). There are 13 residues in the CDR3. Per germline, CDR1 MNHNS and CDR2 SASEGT. The germline V and J ends were trimmed by 8 bases and 6 bases, with 16 bases remaining between them.

With respect to this clonotype: A read error may be the cause here, since a much bigger clone is one base away. The CDR3 protein is CASSPYPRTSGSYEQNF. The CDR3 DNA sequence: TGTGCCAGCAGCCCCTACCCCCGGACTAGCGGCTCCTACGAGCAGAACTTC. The chain carries TRBV9 and TRBJ2-7; 10 bases are a match to TRBD2. The CDR3 sequence is 17 residues long. Germline CDR1 reads SGDLS; CDR2 reads YYNGEE.

This clonotype was seen ten or more times. At one of its ends the junction is not consistent with the germline gene, which may arise from a read error. The chain joins TRBV12-3 or TRBV12-4 to TRBJ1-3; TRBD1 might be the D (6 bases). This CDR3 region has 13 residues. As DNA, the CDR3 is TGCGCCAGCAGCTTGGGGCAGGGGAACACCATATATTTT. Encoded protein: CASSLGQGNTIYF.

The genes are TRBV20-1 and TRBJ2-2, with no clear D. The CDR3 extends over 14 amino acids. Looked up from germline, CDR1 is DFQATT and CDR2 is SNEGSKA (reference sequence). V lost 2 bases and J lost 2, with 9 bases in between. This CDR3 is CSARRVFNTGELFF. The DNA for the CDR3 is TGCAGTGCTAGACGCGTTTTTAACACCGGGGAGCTGTTTTTT.

This clonotype was observed many times. J is TRBJ2-7 and V is TRBV2; 7 nucleotides match TRBD2. The V gene end was trimmed by 6 bases and the J gene end by 8 bases; junction bases not matched to a gene: 10. The CDR3 spans 13 residues. Germline values: CDR1 SNHLY, CDR2 FYNNEI. CDR3 DNA sequence: TGTGCCAGCAGGGGGGGGTCCTCTACGAAGCAGTACTTC. Translated: CASRGGSSTKQYF.

The chain links TRBV7-8 to TRBJ2-5; 10 nucleotides line up with TRBD2. The V gene end was trimmed by 5 bases and the J gene end by 5 bases; junction bases not matched to a gene: 11. The germline V gene encodes CDR1 SGHVS and CDR2 FQNEAQ. The CDR3 is 16 residues long. CDR3 loop: CASSQPPSGSGETQYF. DNA of the CDR3: TGTGCCAGCAGCCAACCTCCTAGCGGGAGCGGGGAGACCCAGTACTTC.

This clonotype has a handful of counts. The J gene is TRBJ2-4, the V gene TRBV6-1, with 8 positions matching TRBD1. The CDR3 sequence is 15 residues long. CDR1 is MNHNS and CDR2 is SASEGT in the germline V gene. Trimming cost V 3 bases and J 6 bases; bases outside gene matches: 7. CDR3 bases: TGTGCCAGCAGTGAGAAACAGGGGGTCTTAAACATTCAGTACTTC. Its translation is CASSEKQGVLNIQYF.

This clonotype was observed many times. The rearrangement uses TRBV27 and TRBJ1-1; tentative D call: TRBD1 (5 bases). The CDR3 sequence is 13 residues long. Trimming left V 8 bases short and J 1 base short, with 11 bases between. Germline CDR1 MNHEY, CDR2 SMNVEV (reference sequence). In nucleotides, the CDR3 is TGTGCCAGCCGATCCGGGGCGAACACTGAAGCTTTCTTT. Its translation: CASRSGANTEAFF.